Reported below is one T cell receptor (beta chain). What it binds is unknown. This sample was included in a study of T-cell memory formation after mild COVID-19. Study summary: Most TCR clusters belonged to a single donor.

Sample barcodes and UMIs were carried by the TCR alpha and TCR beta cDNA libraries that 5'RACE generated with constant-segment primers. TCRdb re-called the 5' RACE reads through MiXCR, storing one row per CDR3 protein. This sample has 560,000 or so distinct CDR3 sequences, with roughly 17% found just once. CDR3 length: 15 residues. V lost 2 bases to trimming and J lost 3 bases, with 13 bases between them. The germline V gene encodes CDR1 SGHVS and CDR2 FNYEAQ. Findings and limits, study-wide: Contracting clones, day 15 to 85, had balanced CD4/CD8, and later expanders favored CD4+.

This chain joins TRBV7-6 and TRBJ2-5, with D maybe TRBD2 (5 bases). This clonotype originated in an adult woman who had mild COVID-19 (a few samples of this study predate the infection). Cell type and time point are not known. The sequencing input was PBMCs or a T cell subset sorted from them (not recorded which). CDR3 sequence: CASSLTVAGKETQYF. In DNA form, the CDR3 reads TGTGCCAGCAGCTTAACGGTAGCCGGGAAAGAGACCCAGTACTTC.